This T cell receptor beta chain stems from a study of cytomegalovirus exposure and HLA in healthy donors. As for the study in general: HLA-typed donors were the source of some 80 million unique TCRs, which an early data release held. Study conclusions and caveats: There were 150 to 200 TCR beta chains listed as cytomegalovirus-associated. Association of a missense DCLRE1C variant with TCR beta V- and J-gene trimming was reported in a later analysis.

Trimming cost V 0 bases and J 5 bases; bases outside gene matches: 6. Germline V gives CDR1 LGHNA, CDR2 YNFKEQ. This CDR3 comprises 17 residues. Points on this clone: Its matching antigen is unknown.

PCR employed 60 Vbeta and 13 Jbeta primers. Repertoires were generated with immunoSEQ multiplex PCR, while TCRdb's copy carries only in-frame clones and drops some. The sample shows 200,000 to 250,000 clones, around 89% of them seen only once. The source material was PBMCs. The chain joins TRBV4-2 to TRBJ2-1; 11 bases align to TRBD2. The clonotype was recovered from a woman younger than 30 in good health and CMV-seronegative. DNA for the CDR3: TGTGCCAGCAGCCAAGATTGGCTAGCGGGGGGCGACAATGAGCAGTTCTTC. Residues: CASSQDWLAGGDNEQFF.